The 15 T cell receptor beta chains listed next were all sequenced from one sample in a study of T cell changes during pregnancy in multiple sclerosis. TCRdb's table, derived via immunoSEQ multiplex PCR, lists solely in-frame clones and lacks some. This sample has over 35,000 clones, with about 88% found just once. Sequences were derived from CD4+ T cells from peripheral blood mononuclear cells, sampled in the first trimester of pregnancy. The receptors derive from a female donor with multiple sclerosis, enrolled in a pregnancy study.

CDR3 bases: TGTGCCAGCAGCTCCTTTGGACAGGGGGCCGGCTACACCTTC. It yields the protein CASSSFGQGAGYTF. The chain employs TRBV7-2 and TRBJ1-2; 11 nucleotides line up with TRBD1. Germline CDR1 reads SGHTA; CDR2 reads FQGNSA. The CDR3 is 14 amino acids. The V gene end was trimmed by 4 bases and the J gene end by 8 bases; junction bases not matched to a gene: 6.

The chain has TRBV30 and TRBJ1-6; D is uncertain. CDR1 and CDR2 from the germline V gene are GTSNPN and SVGIG (reference sequence). This CDR3 comprises 13 residues. The V gene lost 7 bases and the J gene lost 9 bases, with 16 bases spanning the gap. CDR3 sequence (DNA): TGTGCCTCAAACAGTGACAACGGTTCACCCCTCCACTTT. Amino acid sequence: CASNSDNGSPLHF.

This rearrangement joins TRBV19 to TRBJ2-1; TRBD2 agrees at 9 bases. The V segment lost 2 bases and the J segment 8 bases; nucleotides outside the gene matches: 7. The CDR3 sequence is 15 residues long. Germline CDR1 reads LNHDA; CDR2 reads SQIVND (reference sequence). This CDR3 reads CASSIFSGSVYEQFF. In DNA, the CDR3 is TGTGCCAGTAGTATATTTAGCGGGAGTGTATATGAGCAGTTCTTC.

CDR3 DNA: TGTGCCAGCAGTAATCCGACTGTGAACACCGGGGAGCTGTTTTTT. Amino acid sequence: CASSNPTVNTGELFF. The V and J genes are TRBV28 and TRBJ2-2; D is uncertain. V lost 5 bases and J lost 1, with 11 bases in between. This CDR3 is 15 amino acids long. Germline CDR1 and CDR2: MDHEN and SYDVKM.

This chain joins TRBV18 and TRBJ2-7, with 7 bases that match TRBD2. Germline loops: CDR1 KGHSH, CDR2 LQKENI. With 2 bases clipped from V and 4 bases from J, the junction kept 2 bases outside the gene matches. The CDR3 sequence is 13 residues long. The CDR3 loop is CASSPYGGYEQYF. Written as DNA, the CDR3 is TGTGCCAGCTCACCATACGGGGGGTACGAGCAGTACTTC.

This clone was recorded a few times. The chain recombines TRBV27 with TRBJ2-7; 9 bases map to TRBD1. V lost 4 bases and J lost 6; bases outside the gene matches: 4. Germline-derived CDR1 and CDR2 are MNHEY and SMNVEV (reference sequence). The CDR3 runs 13 residues. The CDR3, as DNA: TGTGCCAGCAGTTGGGACAGGGCGGGCGAGCAGTACTTC. This encodes CASSWDRAGEQYF.

This chain connects TRBV18 to TRBJ2-4; 9 bases are a match to TRBD1. CDR1 and CDR2 (germline): KGHSH, LQKENI. The CDR3 consists of 17 residues. With 2 bases clipped from V and 5 bases from J, the junction kept 10 bases outside the gene matches. The CDR3 region has the DNA TGTGCCAGCTCACCATCACCGGGACAGGGCGTCCAAAACATTCAGTACTTC. Translation gives CASSPSPGQGVQNIQYF.

This chain uses TRBV30 with TRBJ1-5, with a weak D call TRBD1 (6 bases). The CDR3 runs to 14 residues. V gave up 1 base and J gave up 7 bases, with 14 bases separating them. Germline lookup yields CDR1 GTSNPN and CDR2 SVGIG (reference sequence). CDR3 bases: TGTGCCTGGAGTGGGGGACATGGGGAACAGCCCCAGCATTTT. Amino acids: CAWSGGHGEQPQHF.

The V call is TRBV30, the J call TRBJ1-4; tentatively, D is TRBD1 (5 bases). Trimming pared 1 base from V and 7 bases from J, leaving 10 bases between. CDR1 GTSNPN and CDR2 SVGIG come from the germline V gene (reference sequence). This CDR3 has 13 amino acids. CDR3 sequence reads: CAWSGQGGEKLFF. The CDR3 nucleotides are TGTGCCTGGAGTGGTCAGGGCGGTGAAAAACTGTTTTTT. The whole variable domain, remainder taken from reference TRBV30 and TRBJ1-4, is SQTIHQWPATLVQPVGSPLSLECTVEGTSNPNLYWYRQAAGRGLQLLFYSVGIGQISSEVPQNLSASRPQDRQFILSSKKLLLSDSGFYLCAWSGQGGEKLFFGSGTQLSVL.

The chain employs TRBV10-3 and TRBJ2-7, with 9 bases fitting TRBD1. The length of the CDR3 is 14 residues. Trimming at V came to 0 bases and at J to 9 bases, leaving 6 bases not matched to a gene. Germline CDR1 is ENHRY and CDR2 is SYGVKD. CDR3 region: CAISESRDRVSQYF. CDR3 in DNA: TGTGCCATCAGTGAGTCGAGGGACAGGGTGTCGCAGTACTTC.

The chain couples TRBV5-4 to TRBJ2-7; TRBD1 matches at 7 bases. From germline, CDR1 is SGHNT and CDR2 YYREEE (reference sequence). Trimming removed 5 bases from V and 6 bases from J; junction bases left unmatched: 8. The CDR3 has 13 residues. The CDR3 nucleotides read TGTGCCAGCAGTGGACAGGTGGTTTCCGAGCAGTACTTC. As protein: CASSGQVVSEQYF. Based on the CDR3 plus reference TRBV5-4 and TRBJ2-7, the full variable domain is ETGVTQSPTHLIKTRGQQVTLRCSSQSGHNTVSWYQQALGQGPQFIFQYYREEENGRGNFPPRFSGLQFPNYSSELNVNALELDDSALYLCASSGQVVSEQYFGPGTRLTVT.

V usage is TRBV19 and J usage is TRBJ2-3, with 12 bases identical to TRBD2. V shed 11 bases, J shed 0 bases, and the junction held 30 bases outside the gene matches. Per the germline V gene, CDR1 is LNHDA and CDR2 is SQIVND (reference sequence). The CDR3 totals 23 residues. CDR3 coding DNA: TGTGCCTCCAGTCAGGGGGCCAAGACTAGCGGGAGTTTCGGCCCCTATAGCACAGATACGCAGTATTTT. Translating gives CASSQGAKTSGSFGPYSTDTQYF.

This CDR3 is CASSLLSTNEKLFF. CDR3 in DNA: TGTGCCAGCAGCTTGTTATCAACTAATGAAAAACTGTTTTTT. This rearrangement joins TRBV7-9 to TRBJ1-4; D is undetermined. V lost 3 bases and J lost 0, with 5 bases in between. This CDR3 region has 14 residues. In germline, CDR1 is SEHNR, CDR2 FQNEAQ (reference sequence). Full variable domain (outside the CDR3, taken from reference TRBV7-9 and TRBJ1-4): DTGVSQNPRHKITKRGQNVTFRCDPISEHNRLYWYRQTLGQGPEFLTYFQNEAQLEKSRLLSDRFSAERPKGSFSTLEIQRTEQGDSAMYLCASSLLSTNEKLFFGSGTQLSVL.

The chain recombines TRBV9 with TRBJ2-7, with D possibly matching TRBD1 (7 bases). Per the germline V gene, CDR1 is SGDLS and CDR2 is YYNGEE. This CDR3 is built from 15 residues. V was trimmed by 0 bases and J by 7 bases, leaving 17 bases between them. This CDR3 reads CASSVGVRGVEEQYF. CDR3 sequence (DNA): TGTGCCAGCAGCGTAGGGGTCAGGGGGGTGGAGGAGCAGTACTTC.

This chain uses TRBV2 with TRBJ1-2; 9 positions agree with TRBD1. The ends lost 8 bases at V and 4 bases at J; junction bases unmatched: 14. This CDR3 spans 16 amino acids. Germline lookup yields CDR1 SNHLY and CDR2 FYNNEI. CDR3 coding DNA: TGTGCCAGCCGAACCGGGACAGGGTTTGTCCTCTATGGCTACACCTTC. It is translated as CASRTGTGFVLYGYTF.